This passage covers 32 T cell receptor beta chains from one sample sequenced in a study of blood T cell repertoires in COVID-19. Assay used: immunoSEQ multiplex PCR; TCRdb lists only in-frame clones, some missing. The sample lists about 180,000 clones, roughly nine tenths occurring once. The sample consisted of peripheral blood. These receptors came from a woman aged 30 to 39 with active or convalescent COVID-19.

The CDR3 DNA is TGTGCCAGCAGTGATACGGGGGGTGGAGATACGCAGTATTTT. Protein: CASSDTGGGDTQYF. The rearrangement joins TRBV25-1 to TRBJ2-3; 7 bases map to TRBD2. Looked up from germline, CDR1 is MGHDK and CDR2 is SYGVNS. The CDR3 has 14 residues. The V gene end was trimmed by 3 bases and the J gene end by 5 bases; junction bases not matched to a gene: 5.

The chain employs TRBV6-6 and TRBJ2-7; D may be TRBD1 (6 bases). V shed 7 bases and J shed 0 bases, with 19 bases lying between them. Looked up from germline, CDR1 is MNHNY and CDR2 is SVGAGI (reference sequence). This CDR3 has 16 amino acids. The CDR3 protein is CASTTSTLQGSYEQYF. The CDR3 nucleotides are TGTGCCAGCACCACCTCAACCCTACAGGGCTCCTACGAGCAGTACTTC.

The J gene is TRBJ2-7, the V gene TRBV3-1 (or the pseudogene TRBV3-2), with D perhaps matching TRBD2 (6 bases). CDR1 is LGHDT and CDR2 is YNNKEL in the germline V gene (reference sequence). V was pared by 2 bases and J by 3 bases, with 11 bases between. This CDR3 has 14 amino acids. Here the CDR3 DNA reads TGTGCCAGCAGCCAAAGTGCGGGGAGCTACGAGCAGTACTTC. Translated, it gives CASSQSAGSYEQYF.

V and J are TRBV6-4 and TRBJ2-1; TRBD2 matches at 7 bases. Germline-derived CDR1 and CDR2 are MRHNA and SNTAGT. J was trimmed by 4 bases and V by 8 bases; bases with no gene match: 8. This CDR3 contains 14 residues. In DNA form, the CDR3 reads TGTGCCAGCTCCTCGGGACTAACTTACAATGAGCAGTTCTTC. Protein sequence: CASSSGLTYNEQFF.

This chain joins TRBV28 and TRBJ1-3; 8 nucleotides match TRBD1. The ends lost 6 bases at V and 1 base at J; junction bases unmatched: 20. The V gene's germline CDR1 is MDHEN and CDR2 SYDVKM. This CDR3 is 20 amino acids long. CDR3 sequence reads: CASSLTVGTGSGSSGNTIYF. The CDR3 DNA reads TGTGCCAGCAGCCTTACCGTGGGGACAGGATCTGGAAGTTCTGGAAACACCATATATTTT.

This clone was detected once. The chain couples TRBV6-5 to TRBJ2-7; D remains unclear. V lost 2 bases and J lost 3, with 8 bases in between. The length of the CDR3 is 13 residues. The germline gives CDR1 MNHEY, CDR2 SVGAGI. CDR3 protein: CASSYGRLYEQYF. As DNA, the CDR3 is TGTGCCAGCAGTTACGGCAGGCTCTACGAGCAGTACTTC.

The rearrangement links TRBV6-5 to TRBJ1-2, with a tentative D call TRBD1 (5 bases). V was trimmed by 0 bases and J by 8 bases, leaving 13 bases between them. Germline-derived CDR1 and CDR2 are MNHEY and SVGAGI. This CDR3 is 14 amino acids long. The CDR3 loop reads CASSYSGGSGGYTF. CDR3 DNA sequence: TGTGCCAGCAGTTACTCTGGGGGGTCAGGAGGCTACACCTTC.

This chain connects TRBV7-8 to TRBJ2-5, with TRBD2 matching 15 bases. This CDR3 has 20 amino acids. V shed 3 bases, J shed 2 bases, and the junction held 13 bases outside the gene matches. Germline V CDR1 and CDR2: SGHVS, FQNEAQ. The CDR3, as DNA: TGTGCCAGCAGCTTGCCTTCGGGACTAGCGGGGGGCCTACTTCAAGAGACCCAGTACTTC. Translating it yields CASSLPSGLAGGLLQETQYF.

This chain uses TRBV19 with TRBJ1-1; 7 bases align to TRBD1. Losses at the gene ends were 6 bases for V and 2 bases for J; bases not matched to a gene: 9. Germline V lookup: CDR1 LNHDA, CDR2 SQIVND (reference sequence). The CDR3 is 15 residues long. CDR3 nucleotide sequence: TGTGCCAGTAGGGGGACAGCCAGAGGAAACACTGAAGCTTTCTTT. Protein product: CASRGTARGNTEAFF. The full variable domain, completed using reference TRBV19 and TRBJ1-1, is DGGITQSPKYLFRKEGQNVTLSCEQNLNHDAMYWYRQDPGQGLRLIYYSQIVNDFQKGDIAEGYSVSREKKESFPLTVTSAQKNPTAFYLCASRGTARGNTEAFFGQGTRLTVV.

The chain is built from TRBV11-2 and TRBJ2-3; D remains unclear. The CDR3 length is 14 residues. Per the germline V gene, CDR1 is SGHAT and CDR2 is FQNNGV. Trimming removed 2 bases at V and 2 bases at J, with 8 bases between. The CDR3 loop is CASSLIQVTDTQYF. As DNA, the CDR3 is TGTGCCAGCAGCTTAATCCAGGTCACAGATACGCAGTATTTT.

Only a few counts were recorded for this clone. The J gene is TRBJ1-2, the V gene TRBV14, with unresolved D. CDR3 size: 13 residues. Germline CDR1 reads SGHDN; CDR2 reads FVKESK. Trimming shortened V by 2 bases and J by 5 bases, and 9 bases separated the two germline ends. The CDR3 loop is CASSQIGGYGYTF. The CDR3, as DNA: TGTGCCAGCAGCCAAATTGGAGGATATGGCTACACCTTC.

The genes are TRBV2 and TRBJ1-6, with TRBD1 matching 8 bases. With 7 bases clipped from V and 8 bases from J, the junction kept 4 bases outside the gene matches. CDR1 and CDR2 from the germline V gene are SNHLY and FYNNEI. The CDR3 contains 13 residues. In nucleotides, the CDR3 is TGTGCCAGCAAGGGACAGGCGGATTCACCCCTCCACTTT. It is translated as CASKGQADSPLHF.

The genes are TRBV6-5 and TRBJ2-1, with TRBD2 matching over 14 bases. The CDR3 sequence is 14 residues long. The V and J ends lost 7 bases and 9 bases, in that order; junction bases with no gene match: 5. The germline V gene has CDR1 MNHEY and CDR2 SVGAGI. CDR3 loop: CASTPGTSGSEQFF. CDR3 DNA sequence: TGTGCCAGCACTCCCGGGACTAGCGGGAGTGAGCAGTTCTTC.

This chain uses TRBV6-5 with TRBJ1-2, with D possibly matching TRBD1 (6 bases). CDR1 is MNHEY and CDR2 is SVGAGI in the germline V gene. This CDR3 spans 14 amino acids. V lost 4 bases and J lost 7, with 16 bases in between. The CDR3 sequence: CASSSTYRVGGYTF. The CDR3 DNA sequence: TGTGCCAGCAGTTCCACCTACAGGGTTGGTGGCTACACCTTC.

The genes are TRBV6-1 and TRBJ1-6; D unclear. The V gene's germline CDR1 is MNHNS and CDR2 SASEGT. The CDR3 loop spans 19 amino acids. Trimming removed 2 bases at V and 8 bases at J, with 25 bases between. The CDR3 bases are TGTGCCAGCAGTGAATGGGGTTGGGCGGGTCCCATTATGGATTCACCCCTCCACTTT. It encodes CASSEWGWAGPIMDSPLHF.

The rearrangement joins TRBV24-1 to TRBJ1-5; 8 bases are shared with TRBD1. This CDR3 has 18 residues. In germline, CDR1 is KGHDR, CDR2 SFDVKD. The J segment lost 7 bases and the V segment lost 2 bases, leaving 15 bases of the junction unmatched. In DNA form, the CDR3 reads TGTGCCACCAGTGATTCAACGGACAGGGATGCGGTCGGACAGCCCCAGCATTTT. Amino acids: CATSDSTDRDAVGQPQHF.

The gene calls are TRBV5-1 and TRBJ2-1, with 9 positions matching TRBD1. This CDR3 is built from 17 residues. CDR1 is SGHRS and CDR2 is YFSETQ in the germline V gene. Trimming cost V 4 bases and J 4 bases; bases outside gene matches: 12. DNA for the CDR3: TGCGCCAGCAGCCTGATACAAGGACAGGGGAGTTACAATGAGCAGTTCTTC. Protein sequence: CASSLIQGQGSYNEQFF.

This clone was found once. The chain carries TRBV6-9 and TRBJ2-7; D perhaps matches TRBD2 (6 bases). Germline loops: CDR1 MNHGY, CDR2 SVAAGI. The V and J ends lost 3 bases and 3 bases respectively, with 24 bases between them. The CDR3 covers 18 residues. The DNA of the CDR3 is TGTGCCAGCAGTTACCCACCCAAAGAGGGGCCGCGGGACTACGAGCAGTACTTC. Encoded protein: CASSYPPKEGPRDYEQYF.

The gene calls are TRBV24-1 and TRBJ2-3; 11 bases line up with TRBD2. This CDR3 region has 15 residues. The germline V gene encodes CDR1 KGHDR and CDR2 SFDVKD. Germline trimming cut 4 bases from V and 5 bases from J; bases unmatched to any gene: 4. The CDR3, as DNA: TGTGCCACCAGTGACCCGACTAGCGGGAAAGATACGCAGTATTTT. This sequence encodes CATSDPTSGKDTQYF.

This chain connects TRBV5-1 to TRBJ1-6; weak D call: TRBD1 (5 bases). The germline V gene has CDR1 SGHRS and CDR2 YFSETQ. Trimming shortened V by 0 bases and J by 6 bases, and 7 bases separated the two germline ends. There are 14 residues in the CDR3. CDR3: CASSLGGGNSPLHF. The CDR3 DNA follows: TGCGCCAGCAGCTTGGGCGGGGGTAATTCACCCCTCCACTTT.

This chain uses TRBV28 with TRBJ1-3; D unresolved. Trimming removed 9 bases from V and 0 bases from J, with 12 bases in between. The germline V gene has CDR1 MDHEN and CDR2 SYDVKM. This CDR3 spans 14 amino acids. The CDR3 DNA reads as TGTGCCAGTACGGGTTATTTCTCTGGAAACACCATATATTTT. Residues: CASTGYFSGNTIYF.

V and J are TRBV27 and TRBJ2-1, with TRBD2 matching over 9 bases. V shed 6 bases, J shed 8 bases, and the junction held 11 bases outside the gene matches. The germline gives CDR1 MNHEY, CDR2 SMNVEV (reference sequence). The CDR3 sequence is 15 residues long. CDR3 protein: CASRIAGVNVDEQFF. The CDR3, as DNA: TGTGCCAGCAGGATAGCGGGAGTCAATGTAGATGAGCAGTTCTTC.

This clone has just a few counts. V and J are TRBV6-5 and TRBJ1-5; 9 nucleotides line up with TRBD1. The CDR3 has 16 residues. The V and J ends lost 4 bases and 5 bases, in that order; junction bases with no gene match: 9. Per germline, CDR1 MNHEY and CDR2 SVGAGI. This chain's CDR3 is CASSSYRGLRDQPQHF. DNA for the CDR3: TGTGCCAGCAGTTCTTACAGGGGGCTTCGAGATCAGCCCCAGCATTTT.

The chain has TRBV6-5 and TRBJ2-7; 9 nucleotides align to TRBD1. Per germline, CDR1 MNHEY and CDR2 SVGAGI. With 6 bases clipped from V and 2 bases from J, the junction kept 5 bases outside the gene matches. The CDR3 contains 14 residues. CDR3 sequence reads: CASRSGQGPYEQYF. As DNA, the CDR3 is TGTGCCAGCAGGTCGGGACAGGGCCCCTACGAGCAGTACTTC.

This rearrangement joins TRBV6-1 to TRBJ1-1; D possibly corresponds to TRBD1 (6 bases). Germline CDR1 reads MNHNS; CDR2 reads SASEGT. The V gene lost 2 bases and the J gene lost 3 bases, with 22 bases spanning the gap. This CDR3 has 18 amino acids. This chain's CDR3 is CASSERYARGGADTEAFF. CDR3 coding DNA: TGTGCCAGCAGTGAACGGTATGCCCGAGGGGGGGCAGACACTGAAGCTTTCTTT.

The chain has TRBV11-2 and TRBJ2-5, with 8 positions matching TRBD2. With V trimmed by 6 bases and J by 4 bases, 13 bases remained unmatched. This CDR3 region has 16 residues. Germline assignment: CDR1 SGHAT and CDR2 FQNNGV. The CDR3 nucleotides read TGTGCCAGCAGTAACAGGGTGGGCGGGGGGCCAGAGACCCAGTACTTC. It encodes CASSNRVGGGPETQYF.

The chain has TRBV28 and TRBJ1-3; D gene unclear. The CDR3 consists of 14 residues. Germline CDR1 reads MDHEN; CDR2 reads SYDVKM. V was trimmed by 3 bases and J by 2 bases, leaving 8 bases between them. For the CDR3, the DNA is TGTGCCAGCAGTTTTCTAGGTACTGGAAACACCATATATTTT. This sequence encodes CASSFLGTGNTIYF.

V usage is TRBV4-1 and J usage is TRBJ2-3; 13 bases align to TRBD2. In germline, CDR1 is MGHRA, CDR2 YSYEKL. Trimming cost V 0 bases and J 5 bases; bases outside gene matches: 2. CDR3 length: 16 residues. For the CDR3, the DNA is TGCGCCAGCAGCCAAGAGTGGACTAGCGGGGGAGATACGCAGTATTTT. This sequence encodes CASSQEWTSGGDTQYF.

V is TRBV21-1 and J is TRBJ1-2; the table's D call, TRBD1, has no DNA check behind it. TRBV21-1 is deemed a pseudogene. The CDR3 has 15 amino acids. CDR3 protein: CASSDPWDRVCGYTF. The CDR3 coding sequence is TGTGCCAGCAGCGACCCTTGGGACAGGGTATGTGGCTACACCTTC.

The gene calls are TRBV4-2 and TRBJ1-1; the D gene is possibly TRBD1 (6 bases). From germline, CDR1 is LGHNA and CDR2 YNFKEQ. The CDR3 length is 14 residues. V was clipped by 8 bases and J by 11 bases, with 24 bases between them. CDR3 residues: CASDPTGGHFGAFF. The CDR3 coding sequence is TGTGCCAGCGACCCGACAGGTGGGCATTTTGGGGCTTTCTTT.

This clone was found a few times. This rearrangement joins TRBV28 to TRBJ1-4, with TRBD1 identical over 9 bases. V was clipped by 2 bases and J by 6 bases; unmatched bases: 4. Germline CDR1 is MDHEN and CDR2 is SYDVKM. The CDR3 runs 15 residues. The CDR3, as DNA: TGTGCCAGCAGTTTAAGAGGGACAGGGTATGAAAAACTGTTTTTT. Protein sequence: CASSLRGTGYEKLFF.

V and J are TRBV7-9 and TRBJ1-2, with a weak D call TRBD1 (6 bases). The CDR3 length is 13 residues. Germline CDR1 and CDR2: SEHNR and FQNEAQ (reference sequence). The ends were cut back, 5 bases at V and 4 bases at J, with 11 bases in the middle. The CDR3 loop is CASSQGYSYGYTF. The CDR3 DNA is TGTGCCAGCAGCCAGGGGTATAGCTATGGCTACACCTTC. The variable domain in full, completed from reference TRBV7-9 and TRBJ1-2, reads DTGVSQNPRHKITKRGQNVTFRCDPISEHNRLYWYRQTLGQGPEFLTYFQNEAQLEKSRLLSDRFSAERPKGSFSTLEIQRTEQGDSAMYLCASSQGYSYGYTFGSGTRLTVV.